Shown below are 32 T cell receptor beta chains from a single sample sequenced in a study of T cell responses to AZD1222 COVID-19 vaccine. The assay was immunoSEQ multiplex PCR, and TCRdb's table has in-frame clones only and misses some. The sample contains nearly 90,000 clones, 85% to 90% of which appear only once. Source: peripheral blood, taken on day 0 of MenACWY control vaccination. The receptors derive from an adult in good health.

The CDR3 here is CASSELNREGYGYTF. The CDR3 DNA follows: TGTGCCAGCAGTGAATTAAACAGGGAAGGCTATGGCTACACCTTC. This chain connects TRBV25-1 to TRBJ1-2; D possibly corresponds to TRBD1 (6 bases). The CDR3 has 15 amino acids. The V gene's germline CDR1 is MGHDK and CDR2 SYGVNS. Trimming pared 1 base from V and 4 bases from J, leaving 13 bases between.

The V gene is TRBV4-2, the J gene TRBJ1-3, with a tentative D call TRBD1 (6 bases). CDR3 length: 16 residues. V was clipped by 0 bases and J by 4 bases, with 13 bases between them. Per germline, CDR1 LGHNA and CDR2 YNFKEQ. For the CDR3, the DNA is TGTGCCAGCAGCCAAGATCCGGGGGGCCAGGGAAACACCATATATTTT. Protein: CASSQDPGGQGNTIYF.

The rearrangement uses TRBV6-1 and TRBJ2-3; TRBD2 matches at 7 bases. Germline assignment: CDR1 MNHNS and CDR2 SASEGT. This CDR3 has 18 amino acids. Unmatched junction bases numbered 12, after V lost 2 bases and J lost 1 base. The CDR3 nucleotides read TGTGCCAGCAGTGAATCGGGGTTTGAGGCGGGGGGCACAGATACGCAGTATTTT. Amino acid sequence: CASSESGFEAGGTDTQYF.

The chain is built from TRBV28 and TRBJ1-6, with D hard to call. The V and J ends lost 6 bases and 13 bases respectively, with 16 bases between them. CDR1 is MDHEN, CDR2 SYDVKM, per germline. The CDR3 sequence is 13 residues long. The CDR3 DNA sequence: TGTGCCAGCAGCCTTCCCCTTGTAGTTCCCCTCCACTTT. This codes for CASSLPLVVPLHF.

The chain joins TRBV5-1 to TRBJ2-5, with D unclear. The CDR3 is 15 residues long. Germline V gene data show CDR1 as SGHRS and CDR2 as YFSETQ. V was cut by 0 bases and J by 5 bases, with 14 bases left in between. This CDR3 reads CASSLGFKGPETQYF. The CDR3 nucleotides read TGCGCCAGCAGCTTGGGGTTCAAGGGCCCGGAGACCCAGTACTTC. The entire variable domain, with the rest obtained from reference TRBV5-1 and TRBJ2-5, is as follows: KAGVTQTPRYLIKTRGQQVTLSCSPISGHRSVSWYQQTPGQGLQFLFEYFSETQRNKGNFPGRFSGRQFSNSRSEMNVSTLELGDSALYLCASSLGFKGPETQYFGPGTRLLVL.

The J gene is TRBJ2-1, the V gene TRBV5-1, with a possible D match to TRBD1 (5 bases). V was clipped by 0 bases and J by 6 bases, with 7 bases between them. The CDR3 covers 13 residues. The V gene's germline CDR1 is SGHRS and CDR2 YFSETQ. CDR3 amino acids: CASSLGQLNEQFF. CDR3 coding DNA: TGCGCCAGCAGCTTGGGACAGCTCAATGAGCAGTTCTTC.

The chain recombines TRBV6-2 or TRBV6-3 with TRBJ1-2, with 10 bases lining up with TRBD1. This CDR3 region has 15 residues. Germline trimming cut 4 bases from V and 4 bases from J; bases unmatched to any gene: 6. CDR1 and CDR2 from the germline V gene are MNHEY and SVGEGT. In nucleotides, the CDR3 is TGTGCCAGCAGTTCCGGGACAGGGGTTGGCTATGGCTACACCTTC. It encodes CASSSGTGVGYGYTF.

The genes are TRBV18 and TRBJ1-2; unclear D gene. Germline V gene lookup returns CDR1 KGHSH and CDR2 LQKENI. V was cut by 2 bases and J by 8 bases, with 15 bases left in between. The CDR3 sequence is 14 residues long. CDR3: CASSPSGNPGGYTF. The CDR3 DNA reads as TGTGCCAGCTCACCATCGGGGAATCCGGGGGGCTACACCTTC.

In DNA, the CDR3 is TGTGCCAGTAGCTCGCCCGGGGGAAATCAGCCCCAGCATTTT. Its translation: CASSSPGGNQPQHF. V gene TRBV19 combines with J gene TRBJ1-5; perhaps TRBD1 as D (5 bases). The CDR3 covers 14 residues. The V gene's germline CDR1 is LNHDA and CDR2 SQIVND (reference sequence). Between the trimmed V and J ends, which lost 6 bases and 4 bases, there was a span of 13 bases.

This clone has just one count. The chain links TRBV11-2 to TRBJ1-3; 7 positions match TRBD1. CDR3 length equals 15 residues. Losses at the gene ends were 1 base for V and 3 bases for J; bases not matched to a gene: 3. Germline lookup yields CDR1 SGHAT and CDR2 FQNNGV. CDR3 bases: TGTGCCAGCAGCTTAGGAGGGGGCTATGGAAACACCATATATTTT. Its translation is CASSLGGGYGNTIYF.

This rearrangement joins TRBV7-2 to TRBJ2-6; D not certain. Germline V gene data show CDR1 as SGHTA and CDR2 as FQGNSA. V gave up 2 bases and J gave up 0 bases, with 5 bases separating them. The CDR3 is 15 amino acids. The chain's CDR3 is CASSLKSSGANVLTF. The CDR3 nucleotides read TGTGCCAGCAGCTTAAAAAGCTCTGGGGCCAACGTCCTGACTTTC.

The chain employs TRBV2 and TRBJ1-1; D not certain. The CDR3 sequence is 14 residues long. Germline V gene data show CDR1 as SNHLY and CDR2 as FYNNEI. The ends were cut back, 1 base at V and 10 bases at J, with 16 bases in the middle. CDR3 bases: TGTGCCAGCAGTGAAGATTATGGCCAGTCTTTAGCTTTCTTT. Protein: CASSEDYGQSLAFF.

The V gene is TRBV13, the J gene TRBJ2-7, with 7 bases that match TRBD1. This CDR3 has 15 amino acids. J gave up 3 bases and V 2 bases, and 7 bases lay outside the gene matches. Germline loops: CDR1 PRHDT, CDR2 FYEKMQ (reference sequence). CDR3: CASSLLGTVGYEQYF. The CDR3 coding sequence is TGTGCCAGCAGCTTACTGGGGACAGTCGGCTACGAGCAGTACTTC.

The CDR3 loop is CATRTGGSYGYTF. DNA of the CDR3: TGTGCCACCCGGACAGGGGGATCCTATGGCTACACCTTC. V usage is TRBV28 and J usage is TRBJ1-2, with 10 bases matching TRBD1. The CDR3 loop spans 13 amino acids. The germline V gene has CDR1 MDHEN and CDR2 SYDVKM. With 10 bases clipped from V and 4 bases from J, the junction kept 6 bases outside the gene matches.

The rearrangement uses TRBV5-1 and TRBJ1-1; D is perhaps TRBD1 (5 bases). V was pared by 0 bases and J by 0 bases, with 9 bases between. Germline CDR1 SGHRS, CDR2 YFSETQ. This CDR3 is 15 amino acids long. This CDR3 reads CASSLVGDMNTEAFF. The CDR3 DNA reads as TGCGCCAGCAGCTTGGTGGGGGATATGAACACTGAAGCTTTCTTT.

The genes are TRBV4-2 and TRBJ1-1; TRBD1 matches 7 bases. The CDR3 has 15 residues. The germline V gene has CDR1 LGHNA and CDR2 YNFKEQ. V shed 4 bases, J shed 5 bases, and the junction held 10 bases outside the gene matches. CDR3 residues: CASSRQGPRRTEAFF. CDR3 nucleotide sequence: TGTGCCAGCAGCCGACAGGGACCCAGGAGGACTGAAGCTTTCTTT.

The chain couples TRBV2 to TRBJ2-7, with D possibly matching TRBD1 (5 bases). CDR1 is SNHLY, CDR2 FYNNEI, per germline. The V end lost 10 bases, the J end lost 6 bases, and 16 bases lay between the germline ends. The CDR3 is 12 amino acids. CDR3: CATTLNRSEQYF. CDR3 DNA sequence: TGTGCCACTACACTGAACAGGAGCGAGCAGTACTTC.

The gene calls are TRBV3-1 (or the pseudogene TRBV3-2) and TRBJ2-7; no clear D. The germline V gene has CDR1 LGHDT and CDR2 YNNKEL (reference sequence). This CDR3 spans 15 amino acids. V was shortened by 0 bases and J by 0 bases, with 9 bases between the two germline ends. The CDR3 sequence is CASSQDTSSSYEQYF. CDR3 DNA: TGTGCCAGCAGCCAAGACACATCGAGCTCCTACGAGCAGTACTTC.

The chain links TRBV30 to TRBJ2-1; D ambiguous. With 2 bases removed from V and 7 bases from J, the gap between germline ends came to 6 bases. Looked up from germline, CDR1 is GTSNPN and CDR2 is SVGIG (reference sequence). The CDR3 consists of 11 residues. CDR3 nucleotide sequence: TGTGCCTGGAGTAATGCAAATGAGCAGTTCTTC. It encodes CAWSNANEQFF.

V and J are TRBV19 and TRBJ1-2; D remains ambiguous. This CDR3 is 13 amino acids long. The V end lost 1 base, the J end lost 8 bases, and 11 bases lay between the germline ends. Germline loops: CDR1 LNHDA, CDR2 SQIVND (reference sequence). CDR3 amino acids: CASSIGTTMGYTF. In DNA form, the CDR3 reads TGTGCCAGTAGTATAGGGACCACGATGGGCTACACCTTC.

This chain joins TRBV4-1 and TRBJ2-7; D remains ambiguous. Germline V CDR1 and CDR2: MGHRA, YSYEKL. Trimming took off 0 bases at V and 3 bases at J, with 6 bases between the two ends. The CDR3 extends over 13 amino acids. CDR3 loop: CASSQDLGYEQYF. The CDR3 DNA reads as TGCGCCAGCAGCCAAGATCTCGGCTACGAGCAGTACTTC.

The J gene is TRBJ1-5, the V gene TRBV7-8; D is undetermined. The CDR3 totals 14 residues. Germline-derived CDR1 and CDR2 are SGHVS and FQNEAQ. The V end was cut by 3 bases, the J end by 1 base, with 7 bases between. CDR3 DNA: TGTGCCAGCAGCTTCGAGAGAAGCAATCAGCCCCAGCATTTT. This encodes CASSFERSNQPQHF.

V usage is TRBV11-2 and J usage is TRBJ2-5; 11 nucleotides align to TRBD2. CDR3 length: 17 amino acids. Germline-derived CDR1 and CDR2 are SGHAT and FQNNGV. V was clipped by 4 bases and J by 4 bases; unmatched bases: 11. The chain's CDR3 is CASSSGNRLAGSETQYF. DNA for the CDR3: TGTGCCAGCAGCTCGGGGAACCGACTAGCGGGGTCAGAGACCCAGTACTTC.

This chain uses TRBV7-9 with TRBJ1-1, with 9 bases matching TRBD1. The trim removed 6 bases at V and 4 bases at J, leaving 3 bases unmatched. Germline values: CDR1 SEHNR, CDR2 FQNEAQ (reference sequence). The CDR3 has 13 residues. CDR3 region: CASSKQGATEAFF. The CDR3, as DNA: TGTGCCAGCAGTAAACAGGGGGCCACTGAAGCTTTCTTT. The full variable domain, in which reference TRBV7-9 and TRBJ1-1 provide the parts outside the CDR3, is DTGVSQNPRHKITKRGQNVTFRCDPISEHNRLYWYRQTLGQGPEFLTYFQNEAQLEKSRLLSDRFSAERPKGSFSTLEIQRTEQGDSAMYLCASSKQGATEAFFGQGTRLTVV.

This clone was seen a handful of times. CDR3 region: CASRRTGTLNSNQPQHF. CDR3 bases: TGTGCCAGCAGAAGGACAGGGACACTTAATAGCAATCAGCCCCAGCATTTT. The chain joins TRBV21-1 to TRBJ1-5; TRBD1, the table's D call, lacks a check against the DNA. TRBV21-1 is annotated as a pseudogene. The CDR3 contains 17 residues.

The V call is TRBV5-6, the J call TRBJ1-4; 7 positions match TRBD1. CDR3 size: 14 residues. The germline gives CDR1 SGHDT, CDR2 YYEEEE. Germline trimming cut 2 bases from V and 4 bases from J; bases unmatched to any gene: 2. The CDR3 loop reads CASSFRGINEKLFF. The CDR3 DNA reads as TGTGCCAGCAGCTTCAGGGGGATTAATGAAAAACTGTTTTTT.

The J gene is TRBJ2-3, the V gene TRBV5-1, with D hard to call. This CDR3 spans 12 amino acids. The ends were cut back, 0 bases at V and 5 bases at J, with 4 bases in the middle. Germline V gene sequence: CDR1 SGHRS, CDR2 YFSETQ. The CDR3 protein is CASSLAGDTQYF. The DNA of the CDR3 is TGCGCCAGCAGCTTGGCCGGAGATACGCAGTATTTT.

The chain combines TRBV6-6 with TRBJ1-6, with D possibly being TRBD1 (5 bases). Germline V CDR1 and CDR2: MNHNY, SVGAGI (reference sequence). This CDR3 comprises 16 residues. The V end lost 2 bases, the J end lost 7 bases, and 15 bases lay between the germline ends. CDR3 protein: CASSYPSGTANSPLHF. CDR3 nucleotides: TGTGCCAGCAGTTACCCCTCCGGGACGGCAAATTCACCCCTCCACTTT.

The chain links TRBV7-8 to TRBJ1-2; 8 bases agree with TRBD1. There are 16 residues in the CDR3. Germline CDR1 reads SGHVS; CDR2 reads FQNEAQ. The J segment lost 0 bases and the V segment lost 5 bases, leaving 8 bases of the junction unmatched. The DNA of the CDR3 is TGTGCCAGCAGCAGAGAAGGACAGGGCACTAACTATGGCTACACCTTC. Translating gives CASSREGQGTNYGYTF.

The rearrangement joins TRBV3-1 (or the pseudogene TRBV3-2) to TRBJ2-2; 7 positions match TRBD2. Germline assignment: CDR1 LGHDT and CDR2 YNNKEL (reference sequence). V was pared by 5 bases and J by 3 bases, with 9 bases of the junction left unmatched. This CDR3 has 16 residues. CDR3: CASSRAGGTDTGELFF. The CDR3 region has the DNA TGTGCCAGCAGCAGAGCCGGGGGGACGGACACCGGGGAGCTGTTTTTT.

The V and J genes are TRBV6-5 and TRBJ1-2; no definite D call. The CDR3 contains 13 residues. CDR1 is MNHEY, CDR2 SVGAGI, per germline. V lost 4 bases and J lost 8, with 14 bases in between. Written as DNA, the CDR3 is TGTGCCAGCAGTTTCACCTCGGTGACGGGCTACACCTTC. Protein product: CASSFTSVTGYTF.

This clone has only one observation. The rearrangement joins TRBV29-1 to TRBJ2-2; D may be TRBD2 (6 bases). CDR1 and CDR2 from the germline V gene are SQVTM and ANQGSEA. The CDR3 is 14 amino acids. Trimming left V 5 bases short and J 2 bases short, with 12 bases between. The CDR3 protein is CSVIPGLNTGELFF. The DNA for the CDR3 is TGCAGCGTTATCCCGGGACTTAACACCGGGGAGCTGTTTTTT.